What follows is one TCR beta chain and its context. Generated by immunoSEQ multiplex PCR, the TCRdb table keeps only in-frame clones and is missing some. The repertoire includes tens of thousands of clones, approximately 91% of them detected once, and 6.5% to 9% sits in the top ten. The entry originates in a study of T cell changes during pregnancy in multiple sclerosis. Losses at the gene ends were 7 bases for V and 0 bases for J; bases not matched to a gene: 6. This CDR3 has 15 amino acids. Germline values: CDR1 MNHEY, CDR2 SVGAGI. V gene TRBV6-5 combines with J gene TRBJ2-1, with 7 bases that match TRBD2. The clonotype was recovered from a female donor with multiple sclerosis, enrolled in a pregnancy study. Material: CD8+ T cells from peripheral blood mononuclear cells, obtained in the third trimester of pregnancy. The DNA for the CDR3 is TGTGCCAGCATCCCGGGGGGAAGCTCCTACAATGAGCAGTTCTTC. It yields the protein CASIPGGSSYNEQFF.